These 21 T cell receptor beta chains share one sample of origin, sequenced in a study of blood T cell repertoires in COVID-19. TCRdb's table, derived via immunoSEQ multiplex PCR, lists solely in-frame clones and lacks some. The sample has some 290,000 clones; approximately 91% are singletons. Material for sequencing was peripheral blood. The receptors were gathered from a woman in her 30s with COVID-19, enrolled during active disease.

The chain recombines TRBV27 with TRBJ1-1; D gene uncertain. Trimming stripped 3 bases from V and 0 bases from J, with 5 bases between. This CDR3 comprises 13 residues. The germline V gene encodes CDR1 MNHEY and CDR2 SMNVEV (reference sequence). The CDR3 DNA reads TGTGCCAGCAGTTTCAGTCTGAACACTGAAGCTTTCTTT. It translates to CASSFSLNTEAFF.

This chain joins TRBV6-4 and TRBJ1-2; TRBD1 agrees at 11 bases. This CDR3 contains 13 residues. V was pared by 6 bases and J by 6 bases, with 3 bases of the junction left unmatched. The germline gives CDR1 MRHNA, CDR2 SNTAGT. The CDR3 protein is CASRGQGGNGYTF. DNA for the CDR3: TGTGCCAGCAGGGGACAGGGGGGTAATGGCTACACCTTC.

CDR3 DNA: TGTGCCAGCAGTTTCAGGGGGCGCGGGGGATATGGCTACACCTTC. Translation: CASSFRGRGGYGYTF. The J gene is TRBJ1-2, the V gene TRBV28; 8 bases fit TRBD1. The CDR3 has 15 amino acids. V shed 3 bases, J shed 5 bases, and the junction held 8 bases outside the gene matches. Germline CDR1 and CDR2: MDHEN and SYDVKM.

The chain joins TRBV5-1 to TRBJ2-7; the D gene is possibly TRBD2 (5 bases). The V end lost 0 bases, the J end lost 1 base, and 17 bases lay between the germline ends. The CDR3 runs 17 residues. The germline CDR1 and CDR2 sequences are SGHRS and YFSETQ. The CDR3: CASSLGPAAVGSYEQYF. The CDR3 DNA sequence: TGCGCCAGCAGCTTGGGCCCCGCAGCGGTAGGGTCCTACGAGCAGTACTTC.

The chain links TRBV24-1 to TRBJ1-2; no clear D gene. The CDR3 consists of 14 residues. Trimming took 4 bases from V and 4 from J, leaving 12 bases between them. Germline V gene lookup returns CDR1 KGHDR and CDR2 SFDVKD. The CDR3 here is CATSDLDRPYGYTF. The CDR3 nucleotides read TGTGCCACCAGTGACCTAGATCGCCCCTATGGCTACACCTTC.

The count of this clone is one. Different DNA sequences within this sample yield the same CDR3. This chain uses TRBV28 with TRBJ2-7; D is undetermined. The CDR3 length is 11 residues. V lost 4 bases and J lost 2, with 3 bases in between. CDR1 and CDR2 from the germline V gene are MDHEN and SYDVKM. The CDR3 sequence is CASSSPYEQYF. The CDR3 region has the DNA TGTGCCAGCAGTTCTCCCTACGAGCAGTACTTC. Complete variable domain (other parts from reference TRBV28 and TRBJ2-7): DVKVTQSSRYLVKRTGEKVFLECVQDMDHENMFWYRQDPGLGLRLIYFSYDVKMKEKGDIPEGYSVSREKKERFSLILESASTNQTSMYLCASSSPYEQYFGPGTRLTVT.

The V call is TRBV6-5, the J call TRBJ2-7; TRBD1 matches at 10 bases. Trimming cost V 4 bases and J 3 bases; bases outside gene matches: 3. From germline, CDR1 is MNHEY and CDR2 SVGAGI. The CDR3 sequence is 14 residues long. The CDR3 DNA reads as TGTGCCAGCAGTTCAGACAGGGGGCTCTACGAGCAGTACTTC. Amino acid sequence: CASSSDRGLYEQYF.

This clone was observed a few times. The chain uses TRBV4-1 and TRBJ1-2, with D perhaps matching TRBD1 (5 bases). The CDR3 covers 13 residues. Trimming cost V 3 bases and J 7 bases, with 12 bases left between them. In germline, CDR1 is MGHRA, CDR2 YSYEKL. CDR3 coding DNA: TGCGCCAGCAGCCATGACGTAGGGGCTGGCTACACCTTC. Its translation is CASSHDVGAGYTF.

The CDR3 sequence is CALGTTLSNQPQHF. The CDR3 DNA follows: TGTGCCCTAGGGACAACACTTAGCAATCAGCCCCAGCATTTT. The chain uses TRBV28 and TRBJ1-5; tentatively, D is TRBD1 (6 bases). Per the germline V gene, CDR1 is MDHEN and CDR2 is SYDVKM. The V end lost 11 bases, the J end lost 0 bases, and 14 bases lay between the germline ends. This CDR3 has 14 amino acids. Using reference TRBV28 and TRBJ1-5 for the parts outside the CDR3, the full variable domain is DVKVTQSSRYLVKRTGEKVFLECVQDMDHENMFWYRQDPGLGLRLIYFSYDVKMKEKGDIPEGYSVSREKKERFSLILESASTNQTSMYLCALGTTLSNQPQHFGDGTRLSIL.

The chain joins TRBV4-2 to TRBJ2-1; 13 bases map to TRBD2. The CDR3 extends over 20 amino acids. Germline CDR1 reads LGHNA; CDR2 reads YNFKEQ. V lost 0 bases and J lost 6; bases outside the gene matches: 14. The CDR3 here is CASSQEGLAGYSSPLNEQFF. DNA of the CDR3: TGTGCCAGCAGCCAAGAGGGACTAGCGGGATATTCCTCCCCTCTCAATGAGCAGTTCTTC.

The rearrangement uses TRBV6-5 and TRBJ2-7, with TRBD2 matching over 7 bases. CDR3 size: 14 residues. Germline CDR1 reads MNHEY; CDR2 reads SVGAGI. Trimming took 6 bases from V and 3 from J; bases not matched to a gene: 8. The CDR3 is CASRPIAGSYEQYF. The CDR3, as DNA: TGTGCCAGCAGGCCTATAGCGGGTAGCTACGAGCAGTACTTC.

The J gene is TRBJ2-5, the V gene TRBV5-1; tentatively, D is TRBD2 (5 bases). The CDR3 loop spans 15 amino acids. CDR1 is SGHRS and CDR2 is YFSETQ in the germline V gene. The germline V and J ends were trimmed by 5 bases and 3 bases, with 17 bases remaining between them. This CDR3 reads CASRLIVGVEETQYF. DNA of the CDR3: TGCGCCAGCAGACTTATAGTGGGAGTAGAAGAGACCCAGTACTTC.

This CDR3 is CASSSLAGIGNEQFF. The CDR3 coding sequence is TGTGCCAGCAGCTCTCTAGCGGGAATTGGCAATGAGCAGTTCTTC. This chain connects TRBV7-6 to TRBJ2-1; 9 bases fit TRBD2. The CDR3 spans 15 residues. From germline, CDR1 is SGHVS and CDR2 FNYEAQ. The J segment lost 6 bases and the V segment lost 4 bases, leaving 7 bases of the junction unmatched.

The CDR3: CASSYRGYDNEQFF. In DNA, the CDR3 is TGTGCCAGCAGCTACAGGGGGTATGACAATGAGCAGTTCTTC. The chain employs TRBV5-5 and TRBJ2-1; 8 bases match TRBD1. Germline V gene data show CDR1 as SGHKS and CDR2 as YYEKEE (reference sequence). CDR3 length: 14 residues. Unmatched junction bases numbered 4, after V lost 3 bases and J lost 5 bases.

The chain uses TRBV15 and TRBJ2-7; 7 bases are a match to TRBD1. J gave up 7 bases and V 2 bases, and 11 bases lay outside the gene matches. CDR3 length: 15 amino acids. The germline gives CDR1 LNHNV, CDR2 YYDKDF (reference sequence). As DNA, the CDR3 is TGTGCCACCAGCAGATCCGGACAGGCCGAGGGGGAGCAGTACTTC. Translating gives CATSRSGQAEGEQYF.

V usage is TRBV11-2 and J usage is TRBJ2-1, with 11 bases fitting TRBD1. The germline gives CDR1 SGHAT, CDR2 FQNNGV. This CDR3 is built from 18 residues. The V and J ends lost 4 bases and 0 bases, in that order; junction bases with no gene match: 8. DNA of the CDR3: TGTGCCAGCAGCTCAGGGACAGGGGGGCCCAGCTCCTACAATGAGCAGTTCTTC. It specifies CASSSGTGGPSSYNEQFF.

This chain joins TRBV4-1 and TRBJ2-4; 9 bases line up with TRBD2. Germline-derived CDR1 and CDR2 are MGHRA and YSYEKL. With 6 bases clipped from V and 7 bases from J, the junction kept 4 bases outside the gene matches. The CDR3 consists of 13 residues. The CDR3 DNA is TGCGCCAGCAGTGCGGGAGGGATGAACATTCAGTACTTC. Translation gives CASSAGGMNIQYF.

The chain has TRBV24-1 and TRBJ2-7, with TRBD2 matching over 7 bases. J gave up 2 bases and V 5 bases, and 8 bases lay outside the gene matches. The CDR3 is 15 residues long. Germline V CDR1 and CDR2: KGHDR, SFDVKD. The CDR3 DNA reads as TGTGCCACCAGTGGGGGGGGTGAAGGAACCTACGAGCAGTACTTC. As protein: CATSGGGEGTYEQYF.

The rearrangement uses TRBV21-1 and TRBJ2-3; whether TRBD2, the table's D call, matches the DNA was not checked. TRBV21-1 is termed a pseudogene. This CDR3 is 16 amino acids long. CDR3 amino acids: CASSKFECPRGWAQYF. Written as DNA, the CDR3 is TGTGCCAGCAGCAAATTCGAATGCCCTCGAGGGTGGGCGCAGTATTTT.

The chain uses TRBV11-2 and TRBJ1-2; TRBD1 is a possible D gene (5 bases). V was cut by 5 bases and J by 7 bases, with 14 bases left in between. The CDR3 consists of 13 residues. Germline CDR1 SGHAT, CDR2 FQNNGV. CDR3 DNA sequence: TGTGCCAGCAGCCCGGGACTGACCCGTGGCTACACCTTC. Translating gives CASSPGLTRGYTF. Based on the CDR3 plus reference TRBV11-2 and TRBJ1-2, the full variable domain is EAGVAQSPRYKIIEKRQSVAFWCNPISGHATLYWYQQILGQGPKLLIQFQNNGVVDDSQLPKDRFSAERLKGVDSTLKIQPAKLEDSAVYLCASSPGLTRGYTFGSGTRLTVV.

J is TRBJ2-5 and V is TRBV30; possible D gene TRBD1, 6 bases. Trimming took 6 bases from V and 0 from J, leaving 8 bases between them. The CDR3 totals 12 residues. Germline V gene lookup returns CDR1 GTSNPN and CDR2 SVGIG (reference sequence). The CDR3 DNA follows: TGTGCCTGTAGGGGGAACCAAGAGACCCAGTACTTC. Its protein product is CACRGNQETQYF. The entire variable domain, with the rest obtained from reference TRBV30 and TRBJ2-5, is as follows: SQTIHQWPATLVQPVGSPLSLECTVEGTSNPNLYWYRQAAGRGLQLLFYSVGIGQISSEVPQNLSASRPQDRQFILSSKKLLLSDSGFYLCACRGNQETQYFGPGTRLLVL.